This T cell receptor beta chain is drawn from a study of control samples from healthy donors and cancer patients. TCRdb keeps only in-frame clones here, not all; method: immunoSEQ multiplex PCR. Of 150,000 or so clones detected, 75% to 95% appear once; the ten largest clones hold 2% to 3%. The CDR3 runs 13 residues. CDR1 and CDR2 from the germline V gene are SGHNT and YYREEE (reference sequence). Between the trimmed V and J ends, which lost 4 bases and 2 bases, there was a span of 10 bases. The receptor comes from a man aged 35 to 55 in good health. V gene TRBV5-4 combines with J gene TRBJ2-7; D assignment may be TRBD1 or TRBD2 (6 bases each). The sample consisted of blood. The CDR3 DNA reads as TGTGCCAGCAGCGCGGGACAACCCTACGAGCAGTACTTC. The encoded protein is CASSAGQPYEQYF.